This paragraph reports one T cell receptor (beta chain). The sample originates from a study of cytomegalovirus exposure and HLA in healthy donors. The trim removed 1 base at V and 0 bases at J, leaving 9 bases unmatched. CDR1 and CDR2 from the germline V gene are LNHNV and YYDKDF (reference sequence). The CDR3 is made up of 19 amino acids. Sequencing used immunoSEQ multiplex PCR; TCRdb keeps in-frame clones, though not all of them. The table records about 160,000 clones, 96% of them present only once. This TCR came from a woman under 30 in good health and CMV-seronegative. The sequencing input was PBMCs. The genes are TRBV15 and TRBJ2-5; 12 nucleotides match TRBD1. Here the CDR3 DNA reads TGTGCCACCAGCAGAGTCGGGACAGGGGGCGCACGTAACCAAGAGACCCAGTACTTC. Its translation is CATSRVGTGGARNQETQYF.